The source of this TCR beta chain is a study of blood T cell repertoires in COVID-19. Background on the study: Acute and convalescent COVID-19 specimens originated in the United States, Italy and Spain. The analysed material was cDNA or gDNA that came from T cells, B-cell-depleted T cells, or PBMCs.

As handled by the study authors: Reference gene primer amplification yielded estimated nucleated cell counts. Measured with immunoSEQ multiplex PCR; TCRdb has only the in-frame clones, and not every one. V and J calls and clone size follow that table, whereas D and trimming were derived from the DNA. The table records about 390,000 clones, approximately 89% of them present only once. V lost 1 base and J lost 1, with 15 bases in between. CDR1 and CDR2 (germline): LNHDA, SQIVND (reference sequence). The CDR3 runs 17 residues. J is TRBJ2-3 and V is TRBV19; TRBD2 might be the D (5 bases). Sequencing input: peripheral blood. The TCR originated in a woman aged 55-69 years with COVID-19, enrolled during active disease. CDR3 coding DNA: TGTGCCAGTAGTATAGGAGCCCGGGGTGGAGGCACAGATACGCAGTATTTT. This encodes CASSIGARGGGTDTQYF.